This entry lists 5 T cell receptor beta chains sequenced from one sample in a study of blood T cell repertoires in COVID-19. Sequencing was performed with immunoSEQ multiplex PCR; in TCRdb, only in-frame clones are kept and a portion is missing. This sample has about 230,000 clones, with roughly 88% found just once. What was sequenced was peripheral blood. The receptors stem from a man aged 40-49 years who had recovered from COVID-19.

This CDR3 reads CASSPGEWRGYTF. In DNA, the CDR3 is TGTGCCAGCAGTCCAGGGGAGTGGCGTGGCTACACCTTC. The genes are TRBV12-3 or TRBV12-4 and TRBJ1-2; perhaps TRBD1 as D (6 bases). V gave up 5 bases and J gave up 7 bases, with 14 bases separating them. The length of the CDR3 is 13 residues.

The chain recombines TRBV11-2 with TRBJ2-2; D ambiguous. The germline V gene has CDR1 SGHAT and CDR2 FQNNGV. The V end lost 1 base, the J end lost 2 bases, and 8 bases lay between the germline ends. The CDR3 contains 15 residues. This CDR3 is CASSLVSVNTGELFF. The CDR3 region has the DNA TGTGCCAGCAGCTTAGTTTCCGTAAACACCGGGGAGCTGTTTTTT. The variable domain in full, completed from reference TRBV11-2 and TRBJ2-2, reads EAGVAQSPRYKIIEKRQSVAFWCNPISGHATLYWYQQILGQGPKLLIQFQNNGVVDDSQLPKDRFSAERLKGVDSTLKIQPAKLEDSAVYLCASSLVSVNTGELFFGEGSRLTVL.

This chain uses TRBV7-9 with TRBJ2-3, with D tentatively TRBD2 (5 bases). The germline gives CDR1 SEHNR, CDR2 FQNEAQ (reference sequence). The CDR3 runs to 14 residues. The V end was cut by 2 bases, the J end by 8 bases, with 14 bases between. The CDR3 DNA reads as TGTGCCAGCAGCTTAATTGCCCCCGCGGGTACGCAGTATTTT. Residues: CASSLIAPAGTQYF.

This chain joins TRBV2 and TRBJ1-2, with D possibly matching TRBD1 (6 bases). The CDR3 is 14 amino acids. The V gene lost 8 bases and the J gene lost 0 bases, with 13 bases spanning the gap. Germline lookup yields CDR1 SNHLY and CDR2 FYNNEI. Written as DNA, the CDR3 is TGTGCCAGCGTTCGGGACACAGCTAACTATGGCTACACCTTC. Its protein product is CASVRDTANYGYTF. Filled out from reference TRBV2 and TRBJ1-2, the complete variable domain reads EPEVTQTPSHQVTQMGQEVILRCVPISNHLYFYWYRQILGQKVEFLVSFYNNEISEKSEIFDDQFSVERPDGSNFTLKIRSTKLEDSAMYFCASVRDTANYGYTFGSGTRLTVV.

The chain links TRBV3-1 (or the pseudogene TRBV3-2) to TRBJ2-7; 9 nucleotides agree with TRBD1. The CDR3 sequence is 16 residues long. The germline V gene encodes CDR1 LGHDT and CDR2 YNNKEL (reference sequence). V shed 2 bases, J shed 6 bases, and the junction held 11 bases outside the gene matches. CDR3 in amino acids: CASSQSILPGQGEQYF. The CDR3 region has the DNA TGTGCCAGCAGCCAATCTATCCTCCCGGGACAGGGCGAGCAGTACTTC.